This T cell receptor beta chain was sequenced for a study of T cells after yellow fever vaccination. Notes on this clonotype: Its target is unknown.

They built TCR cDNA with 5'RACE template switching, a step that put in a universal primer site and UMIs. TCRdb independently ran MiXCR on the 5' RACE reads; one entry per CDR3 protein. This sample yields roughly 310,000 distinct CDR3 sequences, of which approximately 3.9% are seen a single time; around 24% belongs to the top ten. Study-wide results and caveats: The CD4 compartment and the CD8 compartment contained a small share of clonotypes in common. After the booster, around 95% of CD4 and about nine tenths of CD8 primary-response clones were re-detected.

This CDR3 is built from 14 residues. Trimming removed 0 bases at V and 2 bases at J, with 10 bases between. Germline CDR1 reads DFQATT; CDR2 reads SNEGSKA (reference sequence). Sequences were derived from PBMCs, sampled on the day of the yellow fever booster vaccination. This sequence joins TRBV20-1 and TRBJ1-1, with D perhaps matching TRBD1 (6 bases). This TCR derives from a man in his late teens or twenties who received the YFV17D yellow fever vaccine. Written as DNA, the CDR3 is TGCAGTGCTAGAGAGAACAGGGTAAACACTGAAGCTTTCTTT. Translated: CSARENRVNTEAFF.